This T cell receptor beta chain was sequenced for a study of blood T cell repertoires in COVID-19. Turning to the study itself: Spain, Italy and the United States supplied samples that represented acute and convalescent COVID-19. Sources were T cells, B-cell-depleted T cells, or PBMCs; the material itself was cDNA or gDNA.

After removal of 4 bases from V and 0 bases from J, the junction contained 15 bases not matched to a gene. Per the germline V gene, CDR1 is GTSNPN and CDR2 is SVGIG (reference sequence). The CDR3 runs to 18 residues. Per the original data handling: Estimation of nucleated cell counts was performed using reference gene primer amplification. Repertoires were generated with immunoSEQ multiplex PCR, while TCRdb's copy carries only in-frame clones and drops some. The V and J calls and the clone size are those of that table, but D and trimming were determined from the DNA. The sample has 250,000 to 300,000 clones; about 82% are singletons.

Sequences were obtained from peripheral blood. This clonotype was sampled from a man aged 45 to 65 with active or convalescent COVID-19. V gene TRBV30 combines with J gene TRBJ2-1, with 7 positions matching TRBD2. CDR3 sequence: CAWTLGLAAPSSYNEQFF. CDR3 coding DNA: TGTGCCTGGACCCTCGGGCTAGCGGCCCCGAGCTCCTACAATGAGCAGTTCTTC.